The following is a T cell receptor beta chain sequence with its context. Sequencing used immunoSEQ multiplex PCR; TCRdb keeps in-frame clones, though not all of them. The sample has more than 150,000 clones, approximately 86% seen once. The source of the sample is a study of blood T cell repertoires in COVID-19. The germline CDR1 and CDR2 sequences are PRHDT and FYEKMQ (reference sequence). This CDR3 region has 14 residues. The V and J ends lost 5 bases and 3 bases, in that order; junction bases with no gene match: 6. The chain carries TRBV13 and TRBJ2-7; 8 nucleotides line up with TRBD1. The source of this sequence is a man aged 45 to 65 with active or convalescent COVID-19. The sample taken for sequencing was peripheral blood. Written as DNA, the CDR3 is TGTGCCAGCAGCAGCTCGGACAGGGACTACGAGCAGTACTTC. Translation gives CASSSSDRDYEQYF.